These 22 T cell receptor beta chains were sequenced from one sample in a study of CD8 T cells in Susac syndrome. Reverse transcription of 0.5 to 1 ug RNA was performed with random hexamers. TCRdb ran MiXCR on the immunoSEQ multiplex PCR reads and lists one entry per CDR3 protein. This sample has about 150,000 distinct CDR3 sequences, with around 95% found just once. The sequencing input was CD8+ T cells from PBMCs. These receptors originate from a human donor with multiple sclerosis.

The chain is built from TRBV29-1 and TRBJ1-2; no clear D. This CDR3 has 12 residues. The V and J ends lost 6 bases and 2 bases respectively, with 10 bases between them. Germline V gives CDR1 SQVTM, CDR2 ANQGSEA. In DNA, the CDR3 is TGCAGCGTCACGGCGGAGAACTATGGCTACACCTTC. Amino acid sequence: CSVTAENYGYTF.

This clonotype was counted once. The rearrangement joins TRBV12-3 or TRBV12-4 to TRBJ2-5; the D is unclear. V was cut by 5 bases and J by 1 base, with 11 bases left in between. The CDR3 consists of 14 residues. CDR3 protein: CASSPMGFQETQYF. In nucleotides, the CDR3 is TGTGCCAGCAGTCCTATGGGGTTCCAAGAGACCCAGTACTTC.

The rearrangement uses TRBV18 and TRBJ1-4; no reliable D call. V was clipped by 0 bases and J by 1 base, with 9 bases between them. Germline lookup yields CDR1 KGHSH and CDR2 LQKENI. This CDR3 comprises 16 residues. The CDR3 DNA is TGTGCCAGCTCACCACCGACGGCAGTAACTAATGAAAAACTGTTTTTT. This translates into CASSPPTAVTNEKLFF. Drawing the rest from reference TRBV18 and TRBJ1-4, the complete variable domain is NAGVMQNPRHLVRRRGQEARLRCSPMKGHSHVYWYRQLPEEGLKFMVYLQKENIIDESGMPKERFSAEFPKEGPSILRIQQVVRGDSAAYFCASSPPTAVTNEKLFFGSGTQLSVL.

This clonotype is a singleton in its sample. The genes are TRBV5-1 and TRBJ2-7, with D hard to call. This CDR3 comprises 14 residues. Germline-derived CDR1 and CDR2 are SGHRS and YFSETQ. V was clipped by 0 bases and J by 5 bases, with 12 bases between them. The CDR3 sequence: CASSLDPGPDEQYF. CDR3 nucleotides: TGCGCCAGCAGCTTGGACCCAGGTCCGGACGAGCAGTACTTC.

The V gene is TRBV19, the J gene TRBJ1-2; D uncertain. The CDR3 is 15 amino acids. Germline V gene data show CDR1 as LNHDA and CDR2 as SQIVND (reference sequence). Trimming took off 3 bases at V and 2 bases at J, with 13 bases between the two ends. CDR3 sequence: CASSMPAAPNYGYTF. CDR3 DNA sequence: TGTGCCAGTAGTATGCCCGCGGCTCCGAACTATGGCTACACCTTC.

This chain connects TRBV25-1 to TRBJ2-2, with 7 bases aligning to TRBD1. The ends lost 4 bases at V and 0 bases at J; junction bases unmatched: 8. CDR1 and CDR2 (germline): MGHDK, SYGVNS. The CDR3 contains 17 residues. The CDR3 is CASSGPRQGANTGELFF. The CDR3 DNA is TGTGCCAGCAGTGGGCCCCGTCAGGGGGCGAACACCGGGGAGCTGTTTTTT.

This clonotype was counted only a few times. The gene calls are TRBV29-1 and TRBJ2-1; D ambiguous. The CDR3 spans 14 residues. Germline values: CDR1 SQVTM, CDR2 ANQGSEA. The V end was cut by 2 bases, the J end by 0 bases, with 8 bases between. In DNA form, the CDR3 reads TGCAGCGTTGAACTTTGGGACTCCTACAATGAGCAGTTCTTC. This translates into CSVELWDSYNEQFF.

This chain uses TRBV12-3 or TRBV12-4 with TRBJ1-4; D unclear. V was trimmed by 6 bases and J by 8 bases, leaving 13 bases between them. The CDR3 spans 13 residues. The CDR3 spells CASSFGRGEKLFF. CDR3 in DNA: TGTGCCAGCAGCTTCGGCCGAGGAGAAAAACTGTTTTTT.

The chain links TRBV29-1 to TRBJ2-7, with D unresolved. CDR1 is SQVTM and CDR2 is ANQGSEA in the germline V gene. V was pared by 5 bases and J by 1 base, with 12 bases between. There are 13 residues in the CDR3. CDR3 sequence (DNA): TGCAGCGTTTACGACACAGAGTCCTACGAGCAGTACGTC. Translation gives CSVYDTESYEQYV.

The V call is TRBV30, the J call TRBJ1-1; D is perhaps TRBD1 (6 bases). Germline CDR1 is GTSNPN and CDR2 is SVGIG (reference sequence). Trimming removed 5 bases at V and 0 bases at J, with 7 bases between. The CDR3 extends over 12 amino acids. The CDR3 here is CAWGQMNTEAFF. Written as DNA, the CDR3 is TGTGCCTGGGGACAGATGAACACTGAAGCTTTCTTT.

This chain's CDR3 is CASSLRDRMGETQYF. CDR3 in DNA: TGTGCCAGCAGTTTAAGGGACCGAATGGGAGAGACCCAGTACTTC. The V call is TRBV12-3 or TRBV12-4, the J call TRBJ2-5; tentatively, D is TRBD1 or TRBD2 (5 bases each). Between the trimmed V and J ends, which lost 2 bases and 4 bases, there was a span of 14 bases. The CDR3 spans 15 residues.

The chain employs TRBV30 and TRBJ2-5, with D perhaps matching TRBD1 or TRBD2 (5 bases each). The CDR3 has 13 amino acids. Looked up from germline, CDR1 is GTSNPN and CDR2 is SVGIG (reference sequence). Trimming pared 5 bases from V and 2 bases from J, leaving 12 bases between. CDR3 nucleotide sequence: TGTGCCTGGTGGGACGGACGTCAAGAGACCCAGTACTTC. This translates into CAWWDGRQETQYF.

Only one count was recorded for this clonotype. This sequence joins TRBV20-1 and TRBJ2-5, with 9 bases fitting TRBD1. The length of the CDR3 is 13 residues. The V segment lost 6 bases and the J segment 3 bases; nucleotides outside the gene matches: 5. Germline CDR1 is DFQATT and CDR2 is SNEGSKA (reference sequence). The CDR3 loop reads CSARTGDKETQYF. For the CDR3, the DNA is TGCAGTGCACGGACAGGGGATAAAGAGACCCAGTACTTC.

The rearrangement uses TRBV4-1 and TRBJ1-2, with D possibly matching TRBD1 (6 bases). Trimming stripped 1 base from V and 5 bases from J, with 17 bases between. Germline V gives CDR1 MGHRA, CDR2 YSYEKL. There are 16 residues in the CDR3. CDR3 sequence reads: CASSQAARGTGYGYTF. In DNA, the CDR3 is TGCGCCAGCAGCCAAGCGGCCAGGGGAACCGGATATGGCTACACCTTC.

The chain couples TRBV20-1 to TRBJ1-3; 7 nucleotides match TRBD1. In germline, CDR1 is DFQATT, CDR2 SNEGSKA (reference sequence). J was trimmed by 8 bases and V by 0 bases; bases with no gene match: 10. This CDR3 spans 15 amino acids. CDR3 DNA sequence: TGCAGTGCTAGAGATCTAGGACAGGCTAGAGACACCATATATTTT. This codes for CSARDLGQARDTIYF.

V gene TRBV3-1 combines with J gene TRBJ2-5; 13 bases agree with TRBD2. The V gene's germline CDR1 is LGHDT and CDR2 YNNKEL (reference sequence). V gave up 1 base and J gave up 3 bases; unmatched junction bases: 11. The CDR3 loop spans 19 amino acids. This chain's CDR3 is CASSQGKFGTSGNEETQYF. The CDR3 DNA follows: TGTGCCAGCAGCCAAGGTAAATTCGGGACTAGCGGGAACGAAGAGACCCAGTACTTC.

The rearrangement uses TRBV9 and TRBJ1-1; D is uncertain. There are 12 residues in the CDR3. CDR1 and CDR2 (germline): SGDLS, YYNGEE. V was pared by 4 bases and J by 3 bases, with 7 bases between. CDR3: CASSPRDTEAFF. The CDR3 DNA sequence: TGTGCCAGCAGCCCGAGGGACACTGAAGCTTTCTTT. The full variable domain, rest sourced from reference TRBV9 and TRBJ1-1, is DSGVTQTPKHLITATGQRVTLRCSPRSGDLSVYWYQQSLDQGLQFLIQYYNGEERAKGNILERFSAQQFPDLHSELNLSSLELGDSALYFCASSPRDTEAFFGQGTRLTVV.

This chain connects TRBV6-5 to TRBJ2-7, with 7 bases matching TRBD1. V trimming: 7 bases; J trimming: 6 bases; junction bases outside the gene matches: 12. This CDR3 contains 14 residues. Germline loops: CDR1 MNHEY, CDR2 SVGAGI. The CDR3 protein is CASKLRQGYSEQYV. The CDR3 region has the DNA TGTGCCAGCAAACTCCGACAGGGATACTCCGAGCAGTACGTC.

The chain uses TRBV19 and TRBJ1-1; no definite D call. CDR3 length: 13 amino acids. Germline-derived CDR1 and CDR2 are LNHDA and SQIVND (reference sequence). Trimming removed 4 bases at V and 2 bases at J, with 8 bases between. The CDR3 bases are TGTGCCAGTAGTAGGCAAATCAACACTGAAGCTTTCTTT. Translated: CASSRQINTEAFF.

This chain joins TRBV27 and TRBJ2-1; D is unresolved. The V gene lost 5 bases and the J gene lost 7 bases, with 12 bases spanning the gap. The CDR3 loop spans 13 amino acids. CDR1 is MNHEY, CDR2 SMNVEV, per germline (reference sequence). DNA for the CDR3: TGTGCCAGCAGTCCTCGGGTTAGTAATGAGCAGTTCTTC. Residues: CASSPRVSNEQFF.

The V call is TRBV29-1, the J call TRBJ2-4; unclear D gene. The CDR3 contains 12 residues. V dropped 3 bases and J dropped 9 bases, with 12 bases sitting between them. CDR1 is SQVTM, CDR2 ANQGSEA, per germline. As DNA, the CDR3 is TGCAGCGTTGATTTGGGCATCGGCATTCAGTACTTC. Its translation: CSVDLGIGIQYF.

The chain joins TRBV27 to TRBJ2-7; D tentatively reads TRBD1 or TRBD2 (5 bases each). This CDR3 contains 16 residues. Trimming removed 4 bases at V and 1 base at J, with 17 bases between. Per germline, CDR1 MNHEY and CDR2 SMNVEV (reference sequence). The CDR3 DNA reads TGTGCCAGCAGTTCCTCGGGACCGCCTTGGTCCTACGAGCAGTACGTC. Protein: CASSSSGPPWSYEQYV.